Below are 11 T cell receptor beta chains sequenced from a single sample in a study of cytomegalovirus exposure and HLA in healthy donors. The primer mix had 60 Vbeta and 13 Jbeta primers. Profiling relied on immunoSEQ multiplex PCR, and the TCRdb table lists in-frame clones only, not all of them. The top ten clones hold approximately 2% of a sample with 150,000 to 200,000 clones, 80% to 85% of them seen once. Input material: PBMCs. All receptors derive from a woman younger than 45 in good health and CMV-seronegative.

The chain employs TRBV7-9 and TRBJ2-7, with D tentatively TRBD1 (6 bases). The germline V gene encodes CDR1 SEHNR and CDR2 FQNEAQ (reference sequence). The V end lost 5 bases, the J end lost 1 base, and 9 bases lay between the germline ends. The CDR3 runs 13 residues. Here the CDR3 reads CASSPTGSYEQYF. The CDR3 DNA is TGTGCCAGCAGCCCAACAGGGTCCTACGAGCAGTACTTC.

This clone has more than one count but fewer than ten. The chain is built from TRBV2 and TRBJ1-6; perhaps TRBD1 as D (5 bases). Trimming took 1 base from V and 6 from J, leaving 16 bases between them. Germline V gene data show CDR1 as SNHLY and CDR2 as FYNNEI. This CDR3 comprises 17 residues. CDR3 DNA: TGTGCCAGCAGTGAAGAGGGGTTGACGGTTGGTAATTCACCCCTCCACTTT. Residues: CASSEEGLTVGNSPLHF.

The chain employs TRBV19 and TRBJ2-4; D ambiguous. V was cut by 3 bases and J by 4 bases, with 7 bases left in between. The CDR3 contains 13 residues. CDR1 and CDR2 from the germline V gene are LNHDA and SQIVND (reference sequence). CDR3 sequence: CASSMRRKNIQYF. The DNA for the CDR3 is TGTGCCAGTAGTATGAGGAGAAAAAACATTCAGTACTTC.

The chain joins TRBV2 to TRBJ2-2; D is ambiguous. Germline CDR1 reads SNHLY; CDR2 reads FYNNEI. The CDR3 covers 13 residues. V lost 2 bases to trimming and J lost 6 bases, with 7 bases between them. This chain's CDR3 is CASSELPAGELFF. The CDR3 DNA follows: TGTGCCAGCAGTGAACTGCCGGCCGGGGAGCTGTTTTTT.

V and J are TRBV28 and TRBJ2-3; 9 bases match TRBD2. Per germline, CDR1 MDHEN and CDR2 SYDVKM. The CDR3 is made up of 16 amino acids. V lost 6 bases and J lost 1; bases outside the gene matches: 8. In DNA, the CDR3 is TGTGCCAGCAGCCATAGCGGGAGCTTTGGCACAGATACGCAGTATTTT. This translates into CASSHSGSFGTDTQYF.

The chain is built from TRBV28 and TRBJ2-7, with D possibly TRBD2 on 5 matching bases. The V and J ends lost 5 bases and 2 bases respectively, with 19 bases between them. The CDR3 has 16 residues. CDR1 MDHEN and CDR2 SYDVKM come from the germline V gene. The CDR3 reads CASSPTGGLTTYEQYF. CDR3 bases: TGTGCCAGCAGTCCAACGGGCGGGCTCACCACCTACGAGCAGTACTTC.

The chain has TRBV4-2 and TRBJ2-2; possible D gene TRBD2, 6 bases. The V end was cut by 0 bases, the J end by 4 bases, with 9 bases between. The CDR3 contains 15 residues. The V gene's germline CDR1 is LGHNA and CDR2 YNFKEQ. CDR3 nucleotide sequence: TGTGCCAGCAGCCAAGAGGGACTGATCACCGGGGAGCTGTTTTTT. It specifies CASSQEGLITGELFF.

The table lists this clone with a count of one. This rearrangement joins TRBV7-2 to TRBJ2-7; D is perhaps TRBD1 (6 bases). Germline assignment: CDR1 SGHTA and CDR2 FQGNSA. V lost 7 bases, J lost 7 bases, and 17 bases lay in between. The length of the CDR3 is 13 residues. The CDR3 bases are TGTGCCAGCATGGGGGACATCCCTAAAGAGCAGTACTTC. This gives the protein CASMGDIPKEQYF.

The chain links TRBV28 to TRBJ1-1, with D uncertain. Germline CDR1 is MDHEN and CDR2 is SYDVKM. With 6 bases removed from V and 7 bases from J, the gap between germline ends came to 12 bases. This CDR3 contains 12 residues. DNA of the CDR3: TGTGCCAGCAGCACCCTGCGGGGTGAAGCTTTCTTT. As protein: CASSTLRGEAFF.

The chain recombines TRBV15 with TRBJ1-2, with TRBD1 matching over 8 bases. With 2 bases clipped from V and 2 bases from J, the junction kept 7 bases outside the gene matches. Germline V gene data show CDR1 as LNHNV and CDR2 as YYDKDF (reference sequence). The length of the CDR3 is 16 residues. The CDR3 nucleotides are TGTGCCACCAGCAGATATGGACAGGGAGGGAACTATGGCTACACCTTC. It translates to CATSRYGQGGNYGYTF.

V is TRBV9 and J is TRBJ2-1; perhaps TRBD2 as D (6 bases). The CDR3 extends over 16 amino acids. The V gene's germline CDR1 is SGDLS and CDR2 YYNGEE. The V gene lost 2 bases and the J gene lost 0 bases, with 12 bases spanning the gap. CDR3 amino acids: CASSVGLPSSYNEQFF. The DNA for the CDR3 is TGTGCCAGCAGCGTCGGACTACCGAGCTCCTACAATGAGCAGTTCTTC. Based on the CDR3 plus reference TRBV9 and TRBJ2-1, the full variable domain is DSGVTQTPKHLITATGQRVTLRCSPRSGDLSVYWYQQSLDQGLQFLIQYYNGEERAKGNILERFSAQQFPDLHSELNLSSLELGDSALYFCASSVGLPSSYNEQFFGPGTRLTVL.